This T cell receptor beta chain was identified during a study of blood T cell repertoires in COVID-19 (dated by TCRdb to about 2020). Background on the whole study: Samples covering the acute and convalescent phases of COVID-19 were provided by collaborators in the United States, Italy and Spain. The samples were drawn from the first 160 participants of the ongoing ImmuneRACE study and from 950 to 1,500 subjects provided by 6 global collaborators. The sample metadata nearly always contained a de-identified subject ID, COVID-19 status, age in years and sex. Where available, HLA class I and class II types were obtained from metadata supplied by the sample provider rather than from assay-based typing. Subjects who had been exposed to COVID-19, were actively infected with it, or had recovered from it provided the deeply sampled blood TCRbeta repertoires that made up the dataset. The repertoires were released in a freely available public database meant as a resource for research on the immune response to SARS-CoV-2. The material from the prospective study consisted of cDNA or gDNA derived from T cells, B-cell-depleted T cells, or PBMCs. What the work shows at the level of the full study, not this receptor alone: How much clinical and demographic metadata was included differed by source and by participant, and the metadata was provided uncurated.

Measured from the cysteine to the phenylalanine, the CDR3 is 15 residues long. Here the CDR3 DNA is all that survives: 45 bases in frame from base 1. The junction carries 13 bases between V and J, which are trimmed by 4 bases and 1 base respectively. For CDR1 and CDR2, the germline V gene lists SNHLY and FYNNEI. The immunoSEQ Assay, a bias-controlled multiplex PCR, was used to amplify TCRbeta CDR3 regions from genomic DNA. As for the authors' bioinformatics: The number of nucleated cells in each sample was estimated from the amplification of reference gene primers within the assay. To quantify the absolute abundance of each unique TCRbeta CDR3 rearrangement, sequence reads were collapsed and filtered. For each sample, productive Simpson clonality was calculated as the square root of Simpson's diversity index over productive rearrangements. As stored in TCRdb, this immuneACCESS dataset retains in-frame rearrangements with V and J assigned. A fraction of the clones does not appear; measured against another copy, unresolved V genes explain less than half of the discrepancy, and the remainder lacks a known reason. The V and J calls and the clone size are those of that table, but D and trimming were determined from the DNA. The sample profile shows 200,000 or so clones; approximately 81% of them were found once. The ten largest clones represent 15% to 20% of the sample.

On this clone itself: What this receptor recognizes is not known. It has no much larger one-base neighbor in the sample; base qualities were not kept.

In Seattle, one collaborating source enrolled patients while the infection was active and tracked those patients longitudinally over the course of disease. The collaborating institutions used their own protocols to collect whole blood in K2EDTA tubes. For TCRbeta analysis, collaborators shipped samples as frozen whole blood, isolated PBMCs, or DNA extracted from either of those sample types. The source is a person aged 70 to 79 with COVID-19, enrolled during active disease. The rearranged chain carries TRBV2 and TRBJ1-1; the D gene assignment is ambiguous. The sequenced sample was peripheral blood. At the DNA level, the sequence is TGTGCCAGCAGTGCTCTTGACACAAGGAACACTGAAGCTTTCTTT. Its translation is CASSALDTRNTEAFF. Beyond the CDR3, the reference TRBV2 and TRBJ1-1 genes provide the residues; the full variable domain reads: EPEVTQTPSHQVTQMGQEVILRCVPISNHLYFYWYRQILGQKVEFLVSFYNNEISEKSEIFDDQFSVERPDGSNFTLKIRSTKLEDSAMYFCASSALDTRNTEAFFGQGTRLTVV.